This TCR beta chain was sequenced in a study of Tregs in tolerant kidney transplant recipients. About the study: Mixed chimerism was transient after nonmyeloablative marrow transplants from related graft donors.

Libraries were prepared by immunoSEQ multiplex PCR; TCRdb keeps only in-frame clonotypes and omits some of them. The data show nearly 95,000 clones, roughly 93% seen once. Regarding the study as a whole: Biological reproducibility was not directly addressed, but technical replication error appeared minimal. Nucleotide sequences could not be compared across some patients' samples due to primer changes.

Germline trimming cut 0 bases from V and 4 bases from J; bases unmatched to any gene: 8. The CDR3 has 16 amino acids. Germline lookup yields CDR1 SGHRS and CDR2 YFSETQ. A word on this clone: Antigen: not known.

V and J are TRBV5-1 and TRBJ2-5; 8 bases align to TRBD1. Sequences were derived from CD4+ T cells from blood, sampled before the transplant. The receptor comes from a human donor who received a combined kidney and bone marrow transplant. Here the CDR3 DNA reads TGCGCCAGCAGCTTGGGTGACAGGGGAATCGGAGAGACCCAGTACTTC. Translation gives CASSLGDRGIGETQYF. The entire variable domain, with the rest obtained from reference TRBV5-1 and TRBJ2-5, is as follows: KAGVTQTPRYLIKTRGQQVTLSCSPISGHRSVSWYQQTPGQGLQFLFEYFSETQRNKGNFPGRFSGRQFSNSRSEMNVSTLELGDSALYLCASSLGDRGIGETQYFGPGTRLLVL.